Below are 11 T cell receptor beta chains sequenced from a single sample in a study of Tregs in tolerant kidney transplant recipients. The table came from immunoSEQ multiplex PCR; TCRdb's copy has only in-frame clones and leaves some out. Of around 78,000 clones in the sample, around 93% were seen once. The source was Tregs from blood, collected before the transplant. The source is a human donor who received a combined kidney and bone marrow transplant.

CDR3 DNA: TGTGCCAGCAGCGTCCGCGGAGCCACAACTAATGAAAAACTGTTTTTT. This sequence encodes CASSVRGATTNEKLFF. The rearrangement uses TRBV16 and TRBJ1-4; unclear D gene. Trimming removed 5 bases from V and 0 bases from J, with 13 bases in between. This CDR3 contains 16 residues. Germline V gives CDR1 KGHSY, CDR2 FQNENV.

The chain recombines TRBV6-1 with TRBJ1-2; D ambiguous. Trimming cost V 8 bases and J 1 base, with 5 bases left between them. From germline, CDR1 is MNHNS and CDR2 SASEGT. CDR3 length: 11 amino acids. CDR3 amino acids: CASFLNYGYTF. DNA of the CDR3: TGTGCCAGCTTCCTTAACTATGGCTACACCTTC.

The chain is built from TRBV2 and TRBJ2-2; 8 bases match TRBD1. The V gene end was trimmed by 7 bases and the J gene end by 6 bases; junction bases not matched to a gene: 4. Germline V gene data show CDR1 as SNHLY and CDR2 as FYNNEI. The CDR3 spans 13 residues. The CDR3 protein is CASILQGAGELFF. The CDR3 DNA is TGTGCCAGCATACTACAGGGGGCCGGGGAGCTGTTTTTT.

The chain recombines TRBV5-4 with TRBJ2-1; TRBD2 aligns across 10 bases. V was clipped by 0 bases and J by 8 bases; unmatched bases: 8. The CDR3 has 16 residues. Germline CDR1 reads SGHNT; CDR2 reads YYREEE (reference sequence). CDR3: CASSLVLAGEIDEQFF. The DNA for the CDR3 is TGTGCCAGCAGCTTGGTGCTAGCGGGAGAGATAGATGAGCAGTTCTTC. Looking up the rest from reference TRBV5-4 and TRBJ2-1 gives the full variable domain: ETGVTQSPTHLIKTRGQQVTLRCSSQSGHNTVSWYQQALGQGPQFIFQYYREEENGRGNFPPRFSGLQFPNYSSELNVNALELDDSALYLCASSLVLAGEIDEQFFGPGTRLTVL.

This clone was counted a single time. This chain connects TRBV7-2 to TRBJ2-5; D possibly corresponds to TRBD1 (5 bases). This CDR3 has 15 amino acids. Germline lookup yields CDR1 SGHTA and CDR2 FQGNSA. Trimming took off 1 base at V and 5 bases at J, with 14 bases between the two ends. The CDR3 DNA reads as TGTGCCAGCAGCTTAGAAACAGGTTCATGGGAGACCCAGTACTTC. Protein product: CASSLETGSWETQYF.

In the case of this clone: The germline gene is not matched at one end of the junction; a read error may be the cause. The J gene is TRBJ2-5, the V gene TRBV5-4, with 9 bases matching TRBD2. The CDR3 is made up of 15 amino acids. Germline V gene data show CDR1 as SGHNT and CDR2 as YYREEE (reference sequence). The CDR3, as DNA: TGTGCCAGCAGGGCAACTAGCGGGTCCCAAGGGACCCAGTACTTC. Its protein is CASRATSGSQGTQYF.

The chain joins TRBV7-3 to TRBJ2-7; D is possibly TRBD2 (5 bases). V was cut by 1 base and J by 0 bases, with 7 bases left in between. The CDR3 contains 14 residues. CDR1 is SGHTA, CDR2 FQGTGA, per germline. CDR3 sequence (DNA): TGTGCCAGCAGCTTAAACGGGGACTCCTACGAGCAGTACTTC. Its protein is CASSLNGDSYEQYF.

The CDR3 region has the DNA TGCGCCAGCAGCCGCCCGACTAGCGGGAGGGCCAACAATGAGCAGTTCTTC. It codes for CASSRPTSGRANNEQFF. The J gene is TRBJ2-1, the V gene TRBV4-1, with 14 bases lining up with TRBD2. Germline CDR1 MGHRA, CDR2 YSYEKL. The J segment lost 5 bases and the V segment lost 4 bases, leaving 7 bases of the junction unmatched. CDR3 size: 17 residues.

This clone was counted between two and nine times. The chain combines TRBV14 with TRBJ2-1; 9 nucleotides align to TRBD1. V lost 5 bases, J lost 9 bases, and 5 bases stayed unmatched. Germline lookup yields CDR1 SGHDN and CDR2 FVKESK. The CDR3 has 13 amino acids. The CDR3 reads CASSWQGQGEQFF. As DNA, the CDR3 is TGTGCCAGCAGCTGGCAGGGACAGGGTGAGCAGTTCTTC.

The chain carries TRBV7-2 and TRBJ2-7; TRBD1 matches 11 bases. The CDR3 covers 17 residues. V trimming: 1 base; J trimming: 7 bases; junction bases outside the gene matches: 12. The germline V gene encodes CDR1 SGHTA and CDR2 FQGNSA. CDR3 sequence reads: CASSLVGHGQGAGEQYF. The CDR3 DNA reads TGTGCCAGCAGCTTAGTAGGGCACGGACAGGGGGCAGGGGAGCAGTACTTC.

This CDR3 is CASSQDGTGVETQYF. The CDR3 nucleotides are TGCGCCAGCAGCCAAGATGGGACAGGGGTAGAGACCCAGTACTTC. The chain employs TRBV4-1 and TRBJ2-5, with 10 positions matching TRBD1. Germline V gene sequence: CDR1 MGHRA, CDR2 YSYEKL. The CDR3 has 15 residues. The V segment lost 0 bases and the J segment 4 bases; nucleotides outside the gene matches: 2.